These 23 T cell receptor beta chains were sequenced from one sample in a study of CD8 T cells in Susac syndrome. The authors reverse transcribed about 0.5 to 1 ug RNA with random hexamers. Using its own MiXCR run on the immunoSEQ multiplex PCR reads, TCRdb lists one record per CDR3 protein. There are fewer than 200,000 distinct CDR3 sequences in the sample; 90% to 95% occur only once, and over 0.075% lies in the top ten. The specimen was CD4+ T cells from PBMCs. These receptors were taken from a human donor with Susac syndrome.

This chain joins TRBV9 and TRBJ2-1; D ambiguous. Trimming took off 2 bases at V and 5 bases at J, with 8 bases between the two ends. The CDR3 consists of 13 residues. Germline CDR1 is SGDLS and CDR2 is YYNGEE. CDR3 in amino acids: CASSVPPHNEQFF. CDR3 sequence (DNA): TGTGCCAGCAGCGTTCCACCCCACAATGAGCAGTTCTTC.

The CDR3 coding sequence is TGCAGTGCTAGAGACCAGCGGGGGGCGTACCAAGAGACCCAGTACTTC. It is translated as CSARDQRGAYQETQYF. The chain combines TRBV20-1 with TRBJ2-5; 9 nucleotides match TRBD2. V lost 0 bases and J lost 0; bases outside the gene matches: 5. The CDR3 loop spans 16 amino acids. CDR1 is DFQATT, CDR2 SNEGSKA, per germline (reference sequence).

The V call is TRBV5-1, the J call TRBJ2-3; D remains unclear. Trimming removed 0 bases from V and 0 bases from J, with 17 bases in between. CDR3 size: 18 residues. Germline CDR1 reads SGHRS; CDR2 reads YFSETQ. For the CDR3, the DNA is TGCGCCAGCAGCTTGGAATCAACTTATGTTCCTAGCACAGATACGCAGTATTTT. Its translation: CASSLESTYVPSTDTQYF.

V gene TRBV10-3 combines with J gene TRBJ1-2, with a tentative D call TRBD1 (6 bases). The CDR3 is made up of 13 amino acids. The germline gives CDR1 ENHRY, CDR2 SYGVKD. The V end lost 1 base, the J end lost 8 bases, and 11 bases lay between the germline ends. The CDR3 loop reads CAISELAGAGYTF. The CDR3 DNA is TGTGCCATCAGTGAGTTGGCAGGGGCAGGCTACACCTTC.

This clonotype showed up just once. This chain joins TRBV28 and TRBJ2-7; TRBD1 matches at 10 bases. The CDR3 runs 15 residues. Germline V gene sequence: CDR1 MDHEN, CDR2 SYDVKM. V was pared by 5 bases and J by 2 bases, with 6 bases of the junction left unmatched. The CDR3 region has the DNA TGTGCCAGCAGTGACGCCGGGACAGGGGCCTACGAGCAGTACTTC. As protein: CASSDAGTGAYEQYF.

This clonotype was recorded once. The V and J genes are TRBV7-8 and TRBJ1-1, with a weak D call TRBD1 (5 bases). Germline-derived CDR1 and CDR2 are SGHVS and FQNEAQ. The CDR3 consists of 17 residues. V shed 0 bases and J shed 0 bases, with 14 bases lying between them. The CDR3 spells CASSLAGGTALNTEAFF. CDR3 nucleotides: TGTGCCAGCAGCTTAGCGGGAGGGACGGCTCTGAACACTGAAGCTTTCTTT.

The chain employs TRBV7-6 and TRBJ2-5; 9 bases are shared with TRBD2. V was pared by 1 base and J by 5 bases, with 8 bases of the junction left unmatched. Germline V CDR1 and CDR2: SGHVS, FNYEAQ. The CDR3 is 16 amino acids. The CDR3 loop is CASSLVISGSLETQYF. The CDR3, as DNA: TGTGCCAGCAGCTTAGTGATTAGCGGGAGCTTGGAGACCCAGTACTTC.

This clonotype was detected only a few times. CDR3 residues: CASSLTRLVHEQYF. The CDR3 coding sequence is TGCGCCAGCAGCTTAACTAGGTTAGTCCACGAGCAGTACTTC. The chain uses TRBV5-1 and TRBJ2-7, with D perhaps matching TRBD2 (5 bases). This CDR3 has 14 amino acids. CDR1 is SGHRS, CDR2 YFSETQ, per germline. The V end lost 2 bases, the J end lost 5 bases, and 14 bases lay between the germline ends.

CDR3 in amino acids: CASRYLTDTQYF. The CDR3 nucleotides are TGCGCCAGCAGGTACCTCACAGATACGCAGTATTTT. The rearrangement joins TRBV5-1 to TRBJ2-3; D is undetermined. Germline V gives CDR1 SGHRS, CDR2 YFSETQ. This CDR3 has 12 residues. Trimming removed 5 bases from V and 2 bases from J, with 6 bases in between.

The chain employs TRBV20-1 and TRBJ1-1, with D perhaps TRBD1 (5 bases). Germline CDR1 reads DFQATT; CDR2 reads SNEGSKA (reference sequence). CDR3 length: 14 residues. The germline V and J ends were trimmed by 5 bases and 1 base, with 14 bases remaining between them. CDR3 residues: CSAYYPDRNTEAFF. CDR3 nucleotides: TGCAGTGCTTATTACCCCGACAGGAACACTGAAGCTTTCTTT.

The chain links TRBV20-1 to TRBJ2-1; perhaps TRBD2 as D (5 bases). CDR1 and CDR2 from the germline V gene are DFQATT and SNEGSKA (reference sequence). This CDR3 has 13 amino acids. Trimming stripped 3 bases from V and 4 bases from J, with 10 bases between. CDR3 protein: CSASLSGYNEQFF. DNA for the CDR3: TGCAGTGCTAGTTTATCGGGGTACAATGAGCAGTTCTTC.

The chain has TRBV18 and TRBJ1-1; 10 bases map to TRBD1. V dropped 5 bases and J dropped 1; count of bases not matched to a gene: 4. CDR3 length: 15 amino acids. CDR1 is KGHSH, CDR2 LQKENI, per germline. The CDR3 is CASSGQGVGNTEAFF. The DNA of the CDR3 is TGTGCCAGCTCAGGACAGGGGGTTGGGAACACTGAAGCTTTCTTT.

V usage is TRBV18 and J usage is TRBJ2-7; 7 bases match TRBD1. The junction had 9 bases not matched to a gene; V was cut back by 4 bases and J by 3 bases. Germline values: CDR1 KGHSH, CDR2 LQKENI. This CDR3 comprises 15 residues. The CDR3 bases are TGTGCCAGCTCACGAAGAGGGACAGAGTACTACGAGCAGTACTTC. Its protein is CASSRRGTEYYEQYF.

The chain carries TRBV18 and TRBJ2-7, with 9 nucleotides matching TRBD1. The CDR3 runs to 15 residues. Germline V lookup: CDR1 KGHSH, CDR2 LQKENI. V gave up 4 bases and J gave up 6 bases; unmatched junction bases: 10. The CDR3 spells CASSQTPTGGVEQYF. The CDR3 DNA follows: TGTGCCAGCTCACAGACTCCGACAGGGGGGGTCGAGCAGTACTTC.

This clonotype was detected a few times. The genes are TRBV20-1 and TRBJ2-1; D may be TRBD1 or TRBD2 (5 bases each). The CDR3 is 11 residues long. Germline loops: CDR1 DFQATT, CDR2 SNEGSKA (reference sequence). With 5 bases removed from V and 6 bases from J, the gap between germline ends came to 8 bases. Here the CDR3 reads CSAGTPNEQFF. CDR3 coding DNA: TGCAGTGCTGGGACCCCCAATGAGCAGTTCTTC.

This chain uses TRBV6-1 with TRBJ2-7; D call uncertain. This CDR3 spans 12 amino acids. Germline V gene data show CDR1 as MNHNS and CDR2 as SASEGT. V was pared by 2 bases and J by 6 bases, with 8 bases between. In DNA form, the CDR3 reads TGTGCCAGCAGTGAACGAGGTTCCGAGCAGTACTTC. This encodes CASSERGSEQYF.

A single count supports this clonotype. The chain recombines TRBV28 with TRBJ2-1; 11 nucleotides agree with TRBD1. Looked up from germline, CDR1 is MDHEN and CDR2 is SYDVKM. This CDR3 has 13 amino acids. J was trimmed by 9 bases and V by 11 bases; bases with no gene match: 9. The CDR3 sequence is CAGRGQGGGEQFF. The CDR3, as DNA: TGTGCCGGAAGGGGACAGGGGGGTGGTGAGCAGTTCTTC.

This chain uses TRBV20-1 with TRBJ1-1; tentative D call: TRBD1 (5 bases). The CDR3 length is 14 residues. Germline V gene data show CDR1 as DFQATT and CDR2 as SNEGSKA (reference sequence). The V gene lost 5 bases and the J gene lost 4 bases, with 17 bases spanning the gap. This CDR3 reads CSARSRVSGTEAFF. DNA of the CDR3: TGCAGTGCTCGAAGCAGGGTGAGTGGCACTGAAGCTTTCTTT.

The V gene is TRBV6-1, the J gene TRBJ1-5, with 7 bases identical to TRBD1. Germline values: CDR1 MNHNS, CDR2 SASEGT. J was trimmed by 7 bases and V by 6 bases; bases with no gene match: 18. The CDR3 spans 17 residues. CDR3 sequence reads: CASSEIRQGTRSQPQHF. The CDR3 bases are TGTGCCAGCAGCGAAATTCGACAGGGCACGCGAAGCCAGCCCCAGCATTTT.

This clonotype has just one count. The genes are TRBV2 and TRBJ2-5; D is unclear. The CDR3 length is 18 residues. The V and J ends lost 2 bases and 2 bases respectively, with 21 bases between them. The V gene's germline CDR1 is SNHLY and CDR2 FYNNEI. The CDR3 sequence is CASSELPRHSNTQETQYF. The CDR3, as DNA: TGTGCCAGCAGTGAACTCCCTAGGCACTCAAATACACAAGAGACCCAGTACTTC.

This chain connects TRBV9 to TRBJ1-1; D uncertain. Germline V gene data show CDR1 as SGDLS and CDR2 as YYNGEE. V was trimmed by 4 bases and J by 0 bases, leaving 16 bases between them. This CDR3 spans 16 amino acids. Here the CDR3 reads CASSPSGGFMNTEAFF. Written as DNA, the CDR3 is TGTGCCAGCAGCCCGTCGGGAGGCTTCATGAACACTGAAGCTTTCTTT.

The V and J genes are TRBV15 and TRBJ2-2; TRBD2 might be the D (6 bases). Per the germline V gene, CDR1 is LNHNV and CDR2 is YYDKDF (reference sequence). The CDR3 sequence is 17 residues long. Trimming shortened V by 0 bases and J by 3 bases, and 14 bases separated the two germline ends. The CDR3 sequence is CATSRDRWRDHTGELFF. The CDR3 coding sequence is TGTGCCACCAGCAGAGATCGGTGGCGGGATCACACCGGGGAGCTGTTTTTT.

The chain has TRBV2 and TRBJ2-2; D is unresolved. V lost 2 bases and J lost 2, with 9 bases in between. Per the germline V gene, CDR1 is SNHLY and CDR2 is FYNNEI. This CDR3 region has 15 residues. DNA for the CDR3: TGTGCCAGCAGTGAAAACCCACCAAACACCGGGGAGCTGTTTTTT. Translating it yields CASSENPPNTGELFF.